This T cell receptor beta chain comes out of a study of blood T cells in healthy people across ages. Next came a second PCR, run for roughly 6 to 11 cycles, which used a sample-barcoded 5' primer along with a J-beta primer mix. MiXCR, applied by TCRdb to the 5' RACE reads, yields one record per CDR3 protein. The data hold around 780,000 distinct CDR3 sequences, with roughly three fifths observed a single time. Per germline, CDR1 MNHEY and CDR2 SVGEGT. Trimming left V 5 bases short and J 4 bases short, with 15 bases between. CDR3 length: 14 residues. Material for sequencing was blood. The chain employs TRBV6-2 or TRBV6-3 and TRBJ2-7, with D perhaps matching TRBD1 (7 bases). This sequence originates from a man in his forties in good health. This CDR3 reads CASSKTGRPYEQYF. For the CDR3, the DNA is TGTGCCAGCAGTAAGACAGGGAGGCCTTACGAGCAGTACTTC.